The 25 T cell receptor beta chains listed next were all sequenced from one sample in a study of blood T cell repertoires in COVID-19 (dated by TCRdb to between 2020 and 2021). Library preparation used the immunoSEQ multiplex PCR assay. The source is immuneACCESS, and TCRdb retained only in-frame sequences with V and J called. Part of the clones is not carried over; for the studies checked, unresolved V genes explain less than half of this, and the remainder is unexplained. Recorded for this sample are over 40,000 clones; roughly 90% of them occurred a single time. The ten largest clonotypes hold around 13% of the sample. Sequenced sample: peripheral blood. All receptors derive from a human donor in a cohort sampled during active COVID-19.

This clone is labeled as medium-sized. The CDR3 sequence is CASSSTWTGDEQYF. The CDR3 DNA follows: TGTGCCAGCAGCTCGACGTGGACAGGGGACGAGCAGTACTTC. V is TRBV5-4 and J is TRBJ2-7; TRBD1 aligns across 9 bases. CDR3 size: 14 residues. Looked up from germline, CDR1 is SGHNT and CDR2 is YYREEE (reference sequence). J was trimmed by 5 bases and V by 3 bases; bases with no gene match: 6.

The chain employs TRBV10-1 and TRBJ1-1; the D is unclear. Trimming left V 5 bases short and J 1 base short, with 8 bases between. The CDR3 is 13 residues long. Germline loops: CDR1 WNHNN, CDR2 SYGVQD (reference sequence). This CDR3 reads CASSYARNTEAFF. CDR3 sequence (DNA): TGCGCCAGCAGTTACGCGCGGAACACTGAAGCTTTCTTT.

This clone was observed a single time. The same CDR3 also results from other DNA sequences found in this sample. The V and J genes are TRBV5-4 and TRBJ2-5; the D gene is possibly TRBD1 (6 bases). The CDR3 sequence is 12 residues long. CDR1 and CDR2 (germline): SGHNT, YYREEE (reference sequence). With 2 bases removed from V and 5 bases from J, the gap between germline ends came to 7 bases. The DNA of the CDR3 is TGTGCCAGCAGCTTTACAGGGGAGACCCAGTACTTC. This gives the protein CASSFTGETQYF.

The chain links TRBV28 to TRBJ2-2; tentatively, D is TRBD2 (6 bases). CDR3 length equals 16 residues. Germline CDR1 reads MDHEN; CDR2 reads SYDVKM. The germline V and J ends were trimmed by 7 bases and 1 base, with 16 bases remaining between them. The CDR3 is CASITERRGNTGELFF. CDR3 nucleotides: TGTGCCAGCATTACGGAGAGGCGGGGGAACACCGGGGAGCTGTTTTTT.

The chain recombines TRBV27 with TRBJ2-2, with a possible D match to TRBD2 (6 bases). The germline V gene encodes CDR1 MNHEY and CDR2 SMNVEV (reference sequence). V gave up 3 bases and J gave up 0 bases, with 11 bases separating them. The CDR3 spans 16 residues. DNA for the CDR3: TGTGCCAGCAGTTTCTGGCTAGCGTCGAACACCGGGGAGCTGTTTTTT. Protein: CASSFWLASNTGELFF.

The J gene is TRBJ1-5, the V gene TRBV7-8; D remains unclear. The CDR3 totals 13 residues. Germline V CDR1 and CDR2: SGHVS, FQNEAQ. V lost 2 bases, J lost 7 bases, and 9 bases lay in between. CDR3 amino acids: CASSLFSVQPQHF. CDR3 nucleotide sequence: TGTGCCAGCAGCTTATTTTCAGTGCAGCCCCAGCATTTT.

The chain joins TRBV28 to TRBJ1-5; D gene unclear. Trimming took 2 bases from V and 6 from J, leaving 5 bases between them. The CDR3 is made up of 12 amino acids. CDR1 is MDHEN and CDR2 is SYDVKM in the germline V gene. In DNA form, the CDR3 reads TGTGCCAGCAGTTTAGTGAGTCAGCCCCAGCATTTT. This sequence encodes CASSLVSQPQHF.

This chain links TRBV28 with TRBJ1-5, with 7 bases fitting TRBD1. The V gene's germline CDR1 is MDHEN and CDR2 SYDVKM. Germline trimming cut 6 bases from V and 2 bases from J; bases unmatched to any gene: 7. This CDR3 contains 15 residues. The DNA for the CDR3 is TGTGCCAGCAGCCCCCAGGGGGTGGGCAATCAGCCCCAGCATTTT. It is translated as CASSPQGVGNQPQHF.

The chain uses TRBV18 and TRBJ1-2; maybe TRBD1 (5 bases). CDR3 size: 13 residues. Between the trimmed V and J ends, which lost 5 bases and 6 bases, there was a span of 13 bases. Germline V CDR1 and CDR2: KGHSH, LQKENI. The CDR3 DNA sequence: TGTGCCAGCTCAGCAGGGCAAGAAGATGGCTACACCTTC. Translated, it gives CASSAGQEDGYTF.

V and J are TRBV5-4 and TRBJ2-6; TRBD1 is a possible D gene (7 bases). The CDR3 consists of 15 residues. V lost 4 bases and J lost 2, with 10 bases in between. The germline V gene has CDR1 SGHNT and CDR2 YYREEE (reference sequence). The CDR3, as DNA: TGTGCCAGCAGCCAGGGGGGCGCTGGGGCCAACGTCCTGACTTTC. This sequence encodes CASSQGGAGANVLTF.

The chain couples TRBV3-1 (or the pseudogene TRBV3-2) to TRBJ2-2; 7 positions agree with TRBD1. The CDR3 contains 16 residues. J lost 5 bases, V lost 4 bases, and 10 bases had no gene match. Germline V gene data show CDR1 as LGHDT and CDR2 as YNNKEL (reference sequence). The CDR3: CASSPPGQTRTGELFF. DNA of the CDR3: TGTGCCAGCAGCCCACCGGGACAGACACGGACCGGGGAGCTGTTTTTT.

The chain has TRBV20-1 and TRBJ2-3; 10 bases fit TRBD2. The length of the CDR3 is 15 residues. J was trimmed by 6 bases and V by 3 bases; bases with no gene match: 9. CDR1 DFQATT and CDR2 SNEGSKA come from the germline V gene (reference sequence). The CDR3 here is CSASPSGGAWDTQYF. DNA of the CDR3: TGCAGTGCTAGTCCGAGCGGGGGGGCCTGGGATACGCAGTATTTT.

V is TRBV19 and J is TRBJ1-4; D gene unclear. This CDR3 is 14 amino acids long. Germline values: CDR1 LNHDA, CDR2 SQIVND (reference sequence). V lost 5 bases and J lost 5, with 12 bases in between. The CDR3 DNA reads as TGTGCCAGTAGTTACCAGCGTCACAATGAAAAACTGTTTTTT. Its translation: CASSYQRHNEKLFF. Complete variable domain (other parts from reference TRBV19 and TRBJ1-4): DGGITQSPKYLFRKEGQNVTLSCEQNLNHDAMYWYRQDPGQGLRLIYYSQIVNDFQKGDIAEGYSVSREKKESFPLTVTSAQKNPTAFYLCASSYQRHNEKLFFGSGTQLSVL.

The chain recombines TRBV18 with TRBJ2-1; D is unclear. Germline CDR1 reads KGHSH; CDR2 reads LQKENI. The CDR3 has 11 residues. V lost 5 bases and J lost 15, with 14 bases in between. CDR3 DNA: TGTGCCAGCTCAACACGGCCCCTGCCGTTCTTC. The encoded protein is CASSTRPLPFF.

In DNA, the CDR3 is TGTGCCAGCAGCTTAGGCCTAACAGGGAACTATGGCTACACCTTC. Translation: CASSLGLTGNYGYTF. The rearrangement uses TRBV7-9 and TRBJ1-2; D possibly corresponds to TRBD1 (6 bases). Trimming left V 1 base short and J 2 bases short, with 11 bases between. This CDR3 has 15 residues. The germline CDR1 and CDR2 sequences are SEHNR and FQNEAQ (reference sequence). The variable domain in full, completed from reference TRBV7-9 and TRBJ1-2, reads DTGVSQNPRHKITKRGQNVTFRCDPISEHNRLYWYRQTLGQGPEFLTYFQNEAQLEKSRLLSDRFSAERPKGSFSTLEIQRTEQGDSAMYLCASSLGLTGNYGYTFGSGTRLTVV.

The chain has TRBV28 and TRBJ1-1; possible D gene TRBD1, 6 bases. This CDR3 is built from 15 residues. V was cut by 3 bases and J by 1 base, with 12 bases left in between. CDR1 and CDR2 from the germline V gene are MDHEN and SYDVKM. The CDR3 spells CASSLLGRGNTEAFF. The CDR3 DNA follows: TGTGCCAGCAGTTTGCTTGGCAGGGGGAACACTGAAGCTTTCTTT. The whole variable domain, remainder taken from reference TRBV28 and TRBJ1-1, is DVKVTQSSRYLVKRTGEKVFLECVQDMDHENMFWYRQDPGLGLRLIYFSYDVKMKEKGDIPEGYSVSREKKERFSLILESASTNQTSMYLCASSLLGRGNTEAFFGQGTRLTVV.

The gene calls are TRBV27 and TRBJ2-3; 15 bases are shared with TRBD2. Looked up from germline, CDR1 is MNHEY and CDR2 is SMNVEV (reference sequence). The CDR3 sequence is 16 residues long. Trimming removed 5 bases from V and 0 bases from J; junction bases left unmatched: 0. The DNA of the CDR3 is TGTGCCAGCAGTGGACTAGCGGGAGGGAGCACAGATACGCAGTATTTT. The encoded protein is CASSGLAGGSTDTQYF.

This clone has just one count. The gene calls are TRBV19 and TRBJ2-1; 10 bases agree with TRBD1. V was clipped by 7 bases and J by 0 bases; unmatched bases: 6. The germline V gene encodes CDR1 LNHDA and CDR2 SQIVND (reference sequence). CDR3 size: 16 residues. CDR3: CASNDRGLHSYNEQFF. Here the CDR3 DNA reads TGTGCCAGTAATGACAGGGGGCTACACTCCTACAATGAGCAGTTCTTC.

DNA of the CDR3: TGTGCCAGCAGCTTAGGAGGGTACGTTAGCTCCTACGAGCAGTACTTC. This codes for CASSLGGYVSSYEQYF. The chain couples TRBV11-1 to TRBJ2-7; weak D call: TRBD2 (5 bases). Germline lookup yields CDR1 SGHAT and CDR2 FQDESV (reference sequence). The CDR3 is 16 residues long. V was shortened by 1 base and J by 0 bases, with 13 bases between the two germline ends.

The gene calls are TRBV6-2 or TRBV6-3 and TRBJ1-6; no reliable D call. The CDR3 spans 16 residues. Germline CDR1 and CDR2: MNHEY and SVGEGT. Deletions cut 1 base from V and 7 bases from J, with 14 bases between. The CDR3 DNA follows: TGTGCCAGCAGTTACTTTAGATTCGCGGCGAATTCACCCCTCCACTTT. Translation gives CASSYFRFAANSPLHF.

This rearrangement joins TRBV5-1 to TRBJ2-1; D is possibly TRBD2 (6 bases). Trimming left V 0 bases short and J 3 bases short, with 13 bases between. This CDR3 is 16 amino acids long. From germline, CDR1 is SGHRS and CDR2 YFSETQ. Here the CDR3 DNA reads TGCGCCAGCAGCTTGGGGGGCGGGGCCAACTACAATGAGCAGTTCTTC. This gives the protein CASSLGGGANYNEQFF.

J is TRBJ1-2 and V is TRBV9, with D possibly matching TRBD1 (6 bases). The V and J ends lost 3 bases and 6 bases respectively, with 12 bases between them. CDR1 is SGDLS and CDR2 is YYNGEE in the germline V gene. The CDR3 has 13 amino acids. The chain's CDR3 is CASSAGDRNGYTF. The CDR3, as DNA: TGTGCCAGCAGCGCAGGGGATAGGAATGGCTACACCTTC.

The CDR3 reads CASTKENTNTGELFF. In DNA, the CDR3 is TGTGCCAGCACCAAAGAGAATACGAACACCGGGGAGCTGTTTTTT. V usage is TRBV2 and J usage is TRBJ2-2; D is unclear. The CDR3 covers 15 residues. Trimming stripped 7 bases from V and 0 bases from J, with 12 bases between. From germline, CDR1 is SNHLY and CDR2 FYNNEI.

By share, this clone ranks as medium-sized. This chain links TRBV4-1 with TRBJ2-3; 7 nucleotides align to TRBD1. Trimming cost V 4 bases and J 4 bases; bases outside gene matches: 11. This CDR3 has 16 amino acids. In germline, CDR1 is MGHRA, CDR2 YSYEKL. The CDR3 here is CASSPTTGYDADTQYF. The CDR3 DNA reads TGCGCCAGCAGCCCCACGACAGGGTATGATGCAGATACGCAGTATTTT.

The V gene is TRBV7-2, the J gene TRBJ1-2, with D perhaps TRBD1 (5 bases). Germline V lookup: CDR1 SGHTA, CDR2 FQGNSA. The CDR3 totals 14 residues. V was pared by 2 bases and J by 6 bases, with 13 bases between. The CDR3 protein is CASSLSNRINGYTF. DNA of the CDR3: TGTGCCAGCAGCTTATCTAACAGGATAAATGGCTACACCTTC.